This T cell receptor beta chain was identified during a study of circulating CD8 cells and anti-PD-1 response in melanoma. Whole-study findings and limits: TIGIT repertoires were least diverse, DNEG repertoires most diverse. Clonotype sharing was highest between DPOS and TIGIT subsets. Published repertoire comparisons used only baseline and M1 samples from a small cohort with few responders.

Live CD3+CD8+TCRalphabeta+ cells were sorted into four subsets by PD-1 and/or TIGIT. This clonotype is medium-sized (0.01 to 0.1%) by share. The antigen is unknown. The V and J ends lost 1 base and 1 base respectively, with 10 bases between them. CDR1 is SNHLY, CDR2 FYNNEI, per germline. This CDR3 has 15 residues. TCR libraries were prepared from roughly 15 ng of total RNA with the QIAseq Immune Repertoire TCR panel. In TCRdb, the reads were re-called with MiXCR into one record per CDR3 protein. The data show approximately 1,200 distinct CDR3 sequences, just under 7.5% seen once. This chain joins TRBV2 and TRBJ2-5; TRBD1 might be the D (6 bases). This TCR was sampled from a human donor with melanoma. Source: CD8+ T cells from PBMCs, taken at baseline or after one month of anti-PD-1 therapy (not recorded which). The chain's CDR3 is CASSEDQGSQETQYF. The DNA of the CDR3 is TGTGCCAGCAGTGAAGACCAGGGGAGCCAAGAGACCCAGTACTTC.